This passage covers 20 T cell receptor beta chains from one sample sequenced in a study of metastatic and nonmetastatic thyroid tumors. None of the patients had undergone any treatment ahead of thyroid surgery. TCRdb ran MiXCR on the PCR reads. The sample consists of some 11,000 clones, more than 25% of them appearing once. The sequenced sample consisted of tumor tissue. The receptors here all came from a female donor with papillary thyroid cancer or a benign thyroid nodule (not recorded which). Some clones in this sample may be carry-over from other donors' samples.

As regards this clone: The conserved final phenylalanine or tryptophan is absent from the CDR3, which likely points to a read error. The rearrangement joins TRBV6-2 or TRBV6-3 to TRBJ2-7, with 9 bases identical to TRBD1. There are 15 residues in the CDR3. CDR1 and CDR2 (germline): MNHEY, SVGEGT. The trim removed 5 bases at V and 3 bases at J, leaving 8 bases unmatched. In DNA, the CDR3 is TGTGCCAGCAGTCCCCGGGACAGGGTTTTCTACGAGCAGTACTCC. Its protein product is CASSPRDRVFYEQYS.

The genes are TRBV6-2 or TRBV6-3 and TRBJ2-5; D unresolved. Germline V CDR1 and CDR2: MNHEY, SVGEGT. CDR3 size: 13 residues. Trimming left V 6 bases short and J 5 bases short, with 13 bases between. Written as DNA, the CDR3 is TGTGCCAGCAGGCCTAGTCCCGGGGAGACCCAGTACTTC. Translating it yields CASRPSPGETQYF.

This clone was found a few times. The rearrangement joins TRBV30 to TRBJ2-1; 8 bases are a match to TRBD2. Germline CDR1 reads GTSNPN; CDR2 reads SVGIG (reference sequence). This CDR3 has 16 amino acids. The J segment lost 0 bases and the V segment lost 4 bases, leaving 8 bases of the junction unmatched. This CDR3 reads CAWKESGSLSYNEQFF. The CDR3 DNA reads as TGTGCCTGGAAAGAAAGCGGGAGTCTCTCCTACAATGAGCAGTTCTTC.

In nucleotides, the CDR3 is TGCAGTGCGGCCAACTCTGGGGCCAACGTCCTGACTTTC. Protein product: CSAANSGANVLTF. V usage is TRBV20-1 and J usage is TRBJ2-6; D gene ambiguous. Trimming pared 6 bases from V and 0 bases from J, leaving 6 bases between. Germline CDR1 reads DFQATT; CDR2 reads SNEGSKA (reference sequence). CDR3 length: 13 residues.

By proportion, this clone is medium-sized. The same CDR3 can be traced to other DNA sequences in this sample. The V gene is TRBV7-2, the J gene TRBJ2-2; a weak D match, TRBD2 (6 bases). The CDR3 spans 15 residues. Trimming took off 1 base at V and 5 bases at J, with 11 bases between the two ends. Germline V gene sequence: CDR1 SGHTA, CDR2 FQGNSA. The chain's CDR3 is CASSLGAGRTGELFF. As DNA, the CDR3 is TGTGCCAGCAGCTTAGGGGCAGGGAGGACCGGGGAGCTGTTTTTT.

This clone appeared many times. The same CDR3 can be traced to other DNA sequences in this sample. The chain couples TRBV20-1 to TRBJ2-7; perhaps TRBD1 as D (7 bases). The CDR3 contains 13 residues. V was clipped by 5 bases and J by 7 bases, with 18 bases between them. CDR1 is DFQATT and CDR2 is SNEGSKA in the germline V gene (reference sequence). The CDR3 loop reads CSAGGDSRGEQYF. CDR3 coding DNA: TGCAGTGCTGGTGGGGACAGCCGGGGGGAGCAGTACTTC.

The chain uses TRBV11-2 and TRBJ1-2; no definite D call. V was clipped by 6 bases and J by 2 bases, with 10 bases between them. Looked up from germline, CDR1 is SGHAT and CDR2 is FQNNGV. This CDR3 has 13 residues. The CDR3 nucleotides read TGTGCCAGCAGAGAGAACGTAAACTATGGCTACACCTTC. Translated: CASRENVNYGYTF.

Only a few counts were recorded for this clone. V usage is TRBV27 and J usage is TRBJ2-1; 9 positions agree with TRBD1. Trimming cost V 4 bases and J 7 bases; bases outside gene matches: 11. The CDR3 consists of 16 residues. Germline assignment: CDR1 MNHEY and CDR2 SMNVEV (reference sequence). CDR3 region: CASSYLGQGFRNEQFF. CDR3 DNA: TGTGCCAGCAGTTATTTGGGACAGGGTTTTCGAAATGAGCAGTTCTTC.

This clone was seen at least ten times. The chain employs TRBV5-4 and TRBJ1-2; 9 bases fit TRBD1. This CDR3 spans 15 amino acids. Germline values: CDR1 SGHNT, CDR2 YYREEE (reference sequence). Trimming cost V 5 bases and J 8 bases; bases outside gene matches: 13. The CDR3 protein is CASSSPGQGTLGYTF. In nucleotides, the CDR3 is TGTGCCAGCAGTTCCCCGGGACAGGGAACTTTGGGCTACACCTTC.

By its share, this clone is medium-sized. This chain connects TRBV7-2 to TRBJ2-7, with TRBD2 matching over 9 bases. The J segment lost 3 bases and the V segment lost 3 bases, leaving 6 bases of the junction unmatched. Germline V gives CDR1 SGHTA, CDR2 FQGNSA. There are 15 residues in the CDR3. In nucleotides, the CDR3 is TGTGCCAGCAGCTTGTGGGCGGGGGGGGGCTACGAGCAGTACTTC. It is translated as CASSLWAGGGYEQYF.

By sample fraction, this clone is medium-sized. V gene TRBV20-1 combines with J gene TRBJ1-6; 8 positions match TRBD1. Unmatched junction bases numbered 7, after V lost 1 base and J lost 11 bases. The CDR3 totals 14 residues. CDR1 is DFQATT, CDR2 SNEGSKA, per germline (reference sequence). The CDR3 DNA reads as TGCAGTGCTAGAGGGTCGGAACAGGGGGCACCCCTCCACTTT. This codes for CSARGSEQGAPLHF.

CDR3 DNA: TGTGCCAGCAGTCGTGGGTGGCGGGTGGTCCGGGATTCACCCCTCCACTTT. As protein: CASSRGWRVVRDSPLHF. This sequence joins TRBV28 and TRBJ1-6; D uncertain. Trimming left V 5 bases short and J 8 bases short, with 22 bases between. Germline V gene sequence: CDR1 MDHEN, CDR2 SYDVKM. The CDR3 consists of 17 residues.

In its sample, this clone was seen a few times. The chain employs TRBV27 and TRBJ2-6; D is perhaps TRBD1 (6 bases). The CDR3 has 15 amino acids. Germline CDR1 and CDR2: MNHEY and SMNVEV (reference sequence). V dropped 4 bases and J dropped 1 base, with 8 bases sitting between them. The CDR3 sequence: CASSSRGSGANVLTF. As DNA, the CDR3 is TGTGCCAGCAGTTCCAGGGGATCTGGGGCCAACGTCCTGACTTTC.

By sample fraction, this clone is medium-sized. The V call is TRBV27, the J call TRBJ2-7; 7 bases are a match to TRBD1. Germline lookup yields CDR1 MNHEY and CDR2 SMNVEV (reference sequence). The CDR3 loop spans 14 amino acids. V lost 2 bases to trimming and J lost 4 bases; unmatched junction nucleotides: 5. The CDR3 DNA follows: TGTGCCAGCAGTTTAAACAGGGGTGGATACGAGCAGTACTTC. Translating it yields CASSLNRGGYEQYF.

This clone was recorded many times. The chain couples TRBV9 to TRBJ2-1; TRBD2 might be the D (5 bases). The CDR3 contains 15 residues. Germline CDR1 and CDR2: SGDLS and YYNGEE. V was pared by 2 bases and J by 4 bases, with 13 bases between. The CDR3 nucleotides are TGTGCCAGCAGCGTCAGCGGAATCTCATACAATGAGCAGTTCTTC. This sequence encodes CASSVSGISYNEQFF.

This clone is medium-sized (0.01 to 0.1%). The rearrangement uses TRBV27 and TRBJ2-5, with D perhaps TRBD1 (6 bases). The V end lost 6 bases, the J end lost 1 base, and 12 bases lay between the germline ends. The CDR3 is 14 residues long. Germline V lookup: CDR1 MNHEY, CDR2 SMNVEV (reference sequence). The CDR3 protein is CASRNGQLQETQYF. CDR3 bases: TGTGCCAGCAGAAATGGACAGCTCCAAGAGACCCAGTACTTC.

This clone was seen many times. The J gene is TRBJ2-1, the V gene TRBV5-6; D not resolved. This CDR3 has 16 amino acids. Germline V gene lookup returns CDR1 SGHDT and CDR2 YYEEEE. Trimming cost V 5 bases and J 4 bases, with 19 bases left between them. Here the CDR3 reads CASRATPGLNYNEQFF. Written as DNA, the CDR3 is TGTGCCAGCAGAGCTACTCCCGGATTAAATTACAATGAGCAGTTCTTC.

The sample holds a few counts of this clone. This rearrangement joins TRBV28 to TRBJ1-3, with unresolved D. The CDR3 loop spans 15 amino acids. Germline V gives CDR1 MDHEN, CDR2 SYDVKM. The germline V and J ends were trimmed by 2 bases and 2 bases, with 10 bases remaining between them. The CDR3 sequence is CASSLEYVPGNTIYF. CDR3 nucleotides: TGTGCCAGCAGTTTAGAGTACGTGCCTGGAAACACCATATATTTT. Together with reference TRBV28 and TRBJ1-3, the CDR3 gives the full variable domain: DVKVTQSSRYLVKRTGEKVFLECVQDMDHENMFWYRQDPGLGLRLIYFSYDVKMKEKGDIPEGYSVSREKKERFSLILESASTNQTSMYLCASSLEYVPGNTIYFGEGSWLTVV.

This clone was seen more than once but under ten times. The J gene is TRBJ2-7, the V gene TRBV7-6, with D perhaps TRBD1 (6 bases). The germline V and J ends were trimmed by 9 bases and 2 bases, with 11 bases remaining between them. This CDR3 contains 12 residues. In germline, CDR1 is SGHVS, CDR2 FNYEAQ. The DNA of the CDR3 is TGTGCCAGTAGGGGGTCAACCTACGAGCAGTACTTC. The encoded protein is CASRGSTYEQYF. The variable domain in full, completed from reference TRBV7-6 and TRBJ2-7, reads GAGVSQSPRYKVTKRGQDVALRCDPISGHVSLYWYRQALGQGPEFLTYFNYEAQQDKSGLPNDRFSAERPEGSISTLTIQRTEQRDSAMYRCASRGSTYEQYFGPGTRLTVT.

The chain uses TRBV3-1 and TRBJ2-3; a weak D match, TRBD1 (6 bases). Per the germline V gene, CDR1 is LGHDT and CDR2 is YNNKEL (reference sequence). V shed 2 bases and J shed 3 bases, with 12 bases lying between them. The CDR3 is 15 residues long. CDR3 DNA: TGTGCCAGCAGCCAACGAGGGGGTCGAACAGATACGCAGTATTTT. Its translation: CASSQRGGRTDTQYF.